The subject of this entry is one TCR beta chain. The CDR3 totals 15 residues. Germline CDR1 is MGHRA and CDR2 is YSYEKL. With V trimmed by 4 bases and J by 5 bases, 4 bases remained unmatched. Here immunoSEQ multiplex PCR was the method, and the copy in TCRdb shows in-frame clones only, minus some. The sample consists of over 100,000 clones, around 94% of them appearing once. This entry belongs to a study of T cell responses to AZD1222 COVID-19 vaccine. The input for sequencing was peripheral blood, taken on day 0 of AZD1222 vaccination. The clonotype originates from an adult in good health. This chain connects TRBV4-1 to TRBJ2-1, with 11 bases aligning to TRBD1. CDR3 sequence (DNA): TGCGCCAGCAGCCGGGGACAGGGGGTCAACAATGAGCAGTTCTTC. Translation gives CASSRGQGVNNEQFF.